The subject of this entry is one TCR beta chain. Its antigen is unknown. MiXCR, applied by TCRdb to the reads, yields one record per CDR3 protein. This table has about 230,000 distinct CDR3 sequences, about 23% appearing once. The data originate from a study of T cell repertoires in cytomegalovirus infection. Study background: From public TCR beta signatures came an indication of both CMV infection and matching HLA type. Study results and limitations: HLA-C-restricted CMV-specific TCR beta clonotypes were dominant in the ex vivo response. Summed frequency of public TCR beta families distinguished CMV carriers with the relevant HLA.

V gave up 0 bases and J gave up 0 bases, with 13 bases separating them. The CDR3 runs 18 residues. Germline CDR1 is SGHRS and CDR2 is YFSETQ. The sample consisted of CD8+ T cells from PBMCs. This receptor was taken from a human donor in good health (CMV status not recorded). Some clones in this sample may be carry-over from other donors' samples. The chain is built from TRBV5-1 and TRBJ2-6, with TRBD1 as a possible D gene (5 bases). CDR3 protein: CASSLGGMTASGANVLTF. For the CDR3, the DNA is TGCGCCAGCAGCTTGGGGGGAATGACAGCCTCTGGGGCCAACGTCCTGACTTTC.